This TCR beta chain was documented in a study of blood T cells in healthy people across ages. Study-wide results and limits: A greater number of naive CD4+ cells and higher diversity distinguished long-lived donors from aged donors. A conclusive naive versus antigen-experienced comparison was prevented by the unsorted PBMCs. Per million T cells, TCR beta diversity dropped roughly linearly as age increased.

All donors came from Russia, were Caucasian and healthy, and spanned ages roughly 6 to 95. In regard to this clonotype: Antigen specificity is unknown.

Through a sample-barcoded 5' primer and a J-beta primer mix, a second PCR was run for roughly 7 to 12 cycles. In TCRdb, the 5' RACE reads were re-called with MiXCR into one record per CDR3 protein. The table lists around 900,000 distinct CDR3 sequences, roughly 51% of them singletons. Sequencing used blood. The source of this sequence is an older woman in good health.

The CDR3 DNA reads as TGTGCCAGCAGCGACAGGGGGCCTCAGCCCCAGCATTTT. Translation: CASSDRGPQPQHF. The J gene is TRBJ1-5, the V gene TRBV27; TRBD1 matches 10 bases. Per germline, CDR1 MNHEY and CDR2 SMNVEV (reference sequence). The CDR3 has 13 amino acids. The junction had 2 bases not matched to a gene; V was cut back by 6 bases and J by 6 bases.